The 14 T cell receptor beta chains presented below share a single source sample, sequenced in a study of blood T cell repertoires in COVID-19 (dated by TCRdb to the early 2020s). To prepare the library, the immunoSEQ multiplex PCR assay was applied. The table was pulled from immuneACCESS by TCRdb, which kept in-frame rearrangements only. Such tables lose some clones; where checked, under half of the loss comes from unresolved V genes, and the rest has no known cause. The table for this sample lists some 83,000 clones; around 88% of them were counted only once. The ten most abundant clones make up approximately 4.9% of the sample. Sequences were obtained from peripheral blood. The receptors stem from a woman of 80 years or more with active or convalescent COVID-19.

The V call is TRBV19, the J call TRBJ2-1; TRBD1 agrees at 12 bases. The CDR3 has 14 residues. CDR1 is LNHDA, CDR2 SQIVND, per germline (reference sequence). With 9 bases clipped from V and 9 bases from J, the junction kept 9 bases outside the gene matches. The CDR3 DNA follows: TGTGCCAGCACACCCGGGACAGGGGGCCGTGAGCAGTTCTTC. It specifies CASTPGTGGREQFF.

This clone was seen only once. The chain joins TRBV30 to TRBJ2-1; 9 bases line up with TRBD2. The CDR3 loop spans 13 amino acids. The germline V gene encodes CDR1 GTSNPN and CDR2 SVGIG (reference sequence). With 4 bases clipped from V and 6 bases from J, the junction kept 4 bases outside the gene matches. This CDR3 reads CAWTSGNVNEQFF. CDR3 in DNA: TGTGCCTGGACTAGCGGGAACGTCAATGAGCAGTTCTTC.

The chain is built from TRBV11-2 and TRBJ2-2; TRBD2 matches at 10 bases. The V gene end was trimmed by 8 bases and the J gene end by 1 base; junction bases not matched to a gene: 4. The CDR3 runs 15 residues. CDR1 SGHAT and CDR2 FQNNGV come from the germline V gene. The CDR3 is CASVRTSGNTGELFF. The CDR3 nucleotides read TGTGCCAGCGTCAGGACTAGCGGGAACACCGGGGAGCTGTTTTTT.

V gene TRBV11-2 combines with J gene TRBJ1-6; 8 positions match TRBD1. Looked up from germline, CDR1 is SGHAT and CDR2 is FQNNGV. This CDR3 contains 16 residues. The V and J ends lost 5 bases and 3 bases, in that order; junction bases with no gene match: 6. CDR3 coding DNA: TGTGCCAGCAGCCGACAACAGGGGGGCTATAATTCACCCCTCCACTTT. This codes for CASSRQQGGYNSPLHF.

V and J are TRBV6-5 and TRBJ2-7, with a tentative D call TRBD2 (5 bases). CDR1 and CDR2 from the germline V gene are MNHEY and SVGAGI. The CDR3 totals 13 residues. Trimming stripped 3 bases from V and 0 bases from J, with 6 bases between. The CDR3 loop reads CASSYRDSYEQYF. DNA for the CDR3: TGTGCCAGCAGTTATCGGGACTCCTACGAGCAGTACTTC.

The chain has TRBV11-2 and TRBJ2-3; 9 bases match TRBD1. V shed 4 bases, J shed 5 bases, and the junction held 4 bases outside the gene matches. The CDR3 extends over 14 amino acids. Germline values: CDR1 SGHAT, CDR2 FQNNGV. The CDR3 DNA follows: TGTGCCAGCAGCTCACAGGGGGCGGGAGATACGCAGTATTTT. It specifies CASSSQGAGDTQYF.

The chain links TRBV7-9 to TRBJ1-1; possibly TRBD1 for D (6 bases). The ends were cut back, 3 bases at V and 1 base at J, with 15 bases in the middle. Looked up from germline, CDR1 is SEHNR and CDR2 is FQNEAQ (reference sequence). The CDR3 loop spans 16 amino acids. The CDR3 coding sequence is TGTGCCAGCAGCTTTAGAAGAACAGGGAAGAACACTGAAGCTTTCTTT. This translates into CASSFRRTGKNTEAFF. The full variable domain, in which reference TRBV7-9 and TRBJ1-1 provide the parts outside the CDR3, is DTGVSQNPRHKITKRGQNVTFRCDPISEHNRLYWYRQTLGQGPEFLTYFQNEAQLEKSRLLSDRFSAERPKGSFSTLEIQRTEQGDSAMYLCASSFRRTGKNTEAFFGQGTRLTVV.

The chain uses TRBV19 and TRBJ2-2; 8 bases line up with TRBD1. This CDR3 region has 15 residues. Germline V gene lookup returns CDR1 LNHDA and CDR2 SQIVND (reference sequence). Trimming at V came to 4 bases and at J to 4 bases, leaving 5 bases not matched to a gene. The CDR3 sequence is CASSSQGASTGELFF. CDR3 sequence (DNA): TGTGCCAGTAGTAGTCAGGGGGCGAGCACCGGGGAGCTGTTTTTT. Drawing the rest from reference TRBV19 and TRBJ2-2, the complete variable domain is DGGITQSPKYLFRKEGQNVTLSCEQNLNHDAMYWYRQDPGQGLRLIYYSQIVNDFQKGDIAEGYSVSREKKESFPLTVTSAQKNPTAFYLCASSSQGASTGELFFGEGSRLTVL.

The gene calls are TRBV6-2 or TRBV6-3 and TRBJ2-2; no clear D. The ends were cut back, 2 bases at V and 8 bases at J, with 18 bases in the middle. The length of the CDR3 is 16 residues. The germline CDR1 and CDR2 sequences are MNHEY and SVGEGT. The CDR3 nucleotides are TGTGCCAGCAGTTACCCCCGTATCGCTAGGTCTGGGGAGCTGTTTTTT. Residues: CASSYPRIARSGELFF.

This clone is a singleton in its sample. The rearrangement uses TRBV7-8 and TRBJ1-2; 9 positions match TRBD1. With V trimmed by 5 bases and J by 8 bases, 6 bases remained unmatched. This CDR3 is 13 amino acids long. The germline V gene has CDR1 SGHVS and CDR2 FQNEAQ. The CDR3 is CASSAGTGTGYTF. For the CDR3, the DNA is TGTGCCAGCAGCGCCGGGACAGGGACCGGCTACACCTTC.

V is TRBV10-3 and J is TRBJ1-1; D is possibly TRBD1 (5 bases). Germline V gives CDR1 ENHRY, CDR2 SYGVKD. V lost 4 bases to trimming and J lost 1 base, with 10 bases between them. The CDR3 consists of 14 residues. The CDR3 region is CAISATAANTEAFF. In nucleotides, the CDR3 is TGTGCCATCAGTGCGACAGCTGCGAACACTGAAGCTTTCTTT.

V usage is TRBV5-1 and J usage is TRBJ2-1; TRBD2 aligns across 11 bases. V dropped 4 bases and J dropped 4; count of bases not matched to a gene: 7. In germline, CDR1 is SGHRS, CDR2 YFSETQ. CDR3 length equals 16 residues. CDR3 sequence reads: CASSVGGLADYNEQFF. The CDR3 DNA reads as TGCGCCAGCAGCGTAGGGGGACTAGCGGATTACAATGAGCAGTTCTTC.

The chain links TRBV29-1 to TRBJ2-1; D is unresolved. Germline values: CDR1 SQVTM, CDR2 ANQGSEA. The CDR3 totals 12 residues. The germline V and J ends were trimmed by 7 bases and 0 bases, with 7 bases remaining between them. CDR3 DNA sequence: TGCAGCGCCGGTAGCTCCTACAATGAGCAGTTCTTC. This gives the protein CSAGSSYNEQFF.

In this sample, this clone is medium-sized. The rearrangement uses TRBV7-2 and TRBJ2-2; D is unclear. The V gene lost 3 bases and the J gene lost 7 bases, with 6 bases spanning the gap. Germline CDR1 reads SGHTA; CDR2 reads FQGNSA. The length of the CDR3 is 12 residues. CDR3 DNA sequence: TGTGCCAGCAGCTTGAAGCTCGGGGAGCTGTTTTTT. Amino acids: CASSLKLGELFF.